Below, 6 T cell receptor beta chains from the same sample are listed, as sequenced in a study of cytomegalovirus exposure and HLA in healthy donors. With 60 Vbeta and 13 Jbeta primers, the PCR was carried out. The table came from immunoSEQ multiplex PCR; TCRdb's copy has only in-frame clones and leaves some out. The sample has about 240,000 clones, around 84% seen once. The sequencing input was PBMCs. Receptor source: a girl aged 2 to 9 in good health and CMV-seronegative.

The gene calls are TRBV7-9 and TRBJ1-2, with a weak D call TRBD1 (5 bases). V dropped 6 bases and J dropped 5 bases, with 10 bases sitting between them. Germline CDR1 reads SEHNR; CDR2 reads FQNEAQ (reference sequence). This CDR3 contains 12 residues. CDR3 sequence (DNA): TGTGCCAGCAGGAAAACAGGATATGGCTACACCTTC. Amino acid sequence: CASRKTGYGYTF.

This clone was detected only a few times. The genes are TRBV5-1 and TRBJ2-1; maybe TRBD1 (6 bases). Germline loops: CDR1 SGHRS, CDR2 YFSETQ. The CDR3 runs to 15 residues. The ends were cut back, 0 bases at V and 4 bases at J, with 11 bases in the middle. The CDR3, as DNA: TGCGCCAGCAGCTTGGAGAGGGGGACATACAATGAGCAGTTCTTC. Its protein is CASSLERGTYNEQFF.

The rearrangement links TRBV4-1 to TRBJ2-1; 8 bases match TRBD1. The CDR3 is 17 residues long. After removal of 4 bases from V and 3 bases from J, the junction contained 11 bases not matched to a gene. The germline V gene encodes CDR1 MGHRA and CDR2 YSYEKL. The CDR3 DNA sequence: TGCGCCAGCAGCCGCGGGACAGGCATACAAGGCTACAATGAGCAGTTCTTC. Encoded protein: CASSRGTGIQGYNEQFF.

The rearrangement joins TRBV7-2 to TRBJ1-4; 7 positions match TRBD1. Germline values: CDR1 SGHTA, CDR2 FQGNSA. The ends lost 1 base at V and 7 bases at J; junction bases unmatched: 6. This CDR3 spans 15 amino acids. DNA for the CDR3: TGTGCCAGCAGCTTAGAAAGGGGGCATGGTGAAAAACTGTTTTTT. Residues: CASSLERGHGEKLFF.

The chain is built from TRBV27 and TRBJ1-1, with TRBD1 matching 12 bases. Germline-derived CDR1 and CDR2 are MNHEY and SMNVEV (reference sequence). Unmatched junction bases numbered 8, after V lost 5 bases and J lost 4 bases. This CDR3 comprises 16 residues. The CDR3 here is CASSTRDRGPGTEAFF. The CDR3 DNA reads TGTGCCAGCAGTACCCGGGACAGGGGGCCCGGCACTGAAGCTTTCTTT.

V is TRBV18 and J is TRBJ2-5; possible D gene TRBD1, 5 bases. The CDR3 length is 14 residues. Germline V gene data show CDR1 as KGHSH and CDR2 as LQKENI. V was trimmed by 2 bases and J by 3 bases, leaving 10 bases between them. DNA of the CDR3: TGTGCCAGCTCACCAATGTGGGGCGAAGAGACCCAGTACTTC. This gives the protein CASSPMWGEETQYF.